This TCR beta chain is from a study of blood T cell repertoires in COVID-19. At the level of the study: There were acute and convalescent COVID-19 samples, and they came from the United States, Italy and Spain. Nucleic acid was either cDNA or gDNA, and it came from T cells, B-cell-depleted T cells, or PBMCs.

There are a few counts of this clone. Per the original methods: Nucleated cell number was recorded as an estimate derived from reference gene primer amplification. The assay was immunoSEQ multiplex PCR, and TCRdb's table has in-frame clones only and misses some. For V, J and clone size, that table is used; D and trimming come from the DNA. The sample consists of about 91,000 clones, approximately 90% of them appearing once. The V gene's germline CDR1 is MNHEY and CDR2 SMNVEV (reference sequence). CDR3 length: 13 amino acids. Deletions cut 6 bases from V and 5 bases from J, with 11 bases between. The V call is TRBV27, the J call TRBJ1-5, with D maybe TRBD1 (6 bases). Sequencing was carried out using peripheral blood. This receptor was identified in an elderly woman with active COVID-19. CDR3 sequence: CASRDRAYQPQHF. The CDR3 DNA is TGTGCCAGCAGGGACAGAGCTTATCAGCCCCAGCATTTT.